Each of the 25 T cell receptor beta chains below was sequenced from the same sample in a study of cytomegalovirus exposure and HLA in healthy donors. It was with 60 Vbeta and 13 Jbeta primers that the PCR ran. Assay: immunoSEQ multiplex PCR; the TCRdb copy retains only in-frame clones and omits some. Of about 280,000 clones detected, around nine tenths appear once; the ten largest clones hold roughly 2.3%. The material sequenced was PBMCs. The receptors come from a young woman in good health and CMV-seronegative.

The V and J genes are TRBV10-2 and TRBJ2-7; tentative D call: TRBD2 (6 bases). This CDR3 is 15 amino acids long. Germline V gene data show CDR1 as WSHSY and CDR2 as SAAADI. V gave up 0 bases and J gave up 6 bases, with 15 bases separating them. The CDR3 loop is CASSESGLAGGEQYF. The CDR3 DNA is TGCGCCAGCAGTGAGTCGGGACTCGCAGGTGGCGAGCAGTACTTC.

The chain combines TRBV5-1 with TRBJ2-1; TRBD1 matches 7 bases. The CDR3 has 16 residues. The junction had 7 bases not matched to a gene; V was cut back by 0 bases and J by 4 bases. Germline V gives CDR1 SGHRS, CDR2 YFSETQ. Here the CDR3 DNA reads TGCGCCAGCAGCTTGGTAGGAGACAGGGCTTACAATGAGCAGTTCTTC. Its translation is CASSLVGDRAYNEQFF.

The chain employs TRBV5-1 and TRBJ1-1, with 8 bases lining up with TRBD1. Losses at the gene ends were 4 bases for V and 5 bases for J; bases not matched to a gene: 7. This CDR3 is 14 amino acids long. The germline V gene encodes CDR1 SGHRS and CDR2 YFSETQ. CDR3 nucleotides: TGCGCCAGCAGCCCCGGACAGGGAGGAACTGAAGCTTTCTTT. It yields the protein CASSPGQGGTEAFF.

The chain couples TRBV19 to TRBJ2-6, with no clear D. Trimming shortened V by 3 bases and J by 0 bases, and 9 bases separated the two germline ends. The germline V gene has CDR1 LNHDA and CDR2 SQIVND (reference sequence). This CDR3 comprises 16 residues. The CDR3 region is CASSIISPSGANVLTF. The CDR3, as DNA: TGTGCCAGTAGTATCATTTCCCCCTCTGGGGCCAACGTCCTGACTTTC.

The chain carries TRBV10-2 and TRBJ2-1; D is unresolved. This CDR3 has 15 amino acids. Germline V lookup: CDR1 WSHSY, CDR2 SAAADI. V gave up 4 bases and J gave up 4 bases, with 14 bases separating them. This CDR3 is CASSADSRGYNEQFF. The CDR3 DNA reads as TGCGCCAGCAGTGCTGACTCCCGCGGTTACAATGAGCAGTTCTTC.

The chain carries TRBV6-5 and TRBJ2-7, with TRBD2 matching 8 bases. V shed 6 bases, J shed 4 bases, and the junction held 11 bases outside the gene matches. Germline loops: CDR1 MNHEY, CDR2 SVGAGI. This CDR3 contains 15 residues. Here the CDR3 reads CASSRPGLGGYEQYF. The CDR3 bases are TGTGCCAGCAGCCGACCGGGACTAGGGGGATACGAGCAGTACTTC.

Only one count was recorded for this clone. The CDR3 bases are TGTGCCAGCAGCCTGGGACTAGCGGAAGGAGATACGCAGTATTTT. Its translation: CASSLGLAEGDTQYF. The J gene is TRBJ2-3, the V gene TRBV9, with 11 bases matching TRBD2. CDR3 size: 15 residues. Germline CDR1 reads SGDLS; CDR2 reads YYNGEE. The V segment lost 4 bases and the J segment 5 bases; nucleotides outside the gene matches: 6.

This clone was seen only a few times. The chain is built from TRBV21-1 and TRBJ2-1; the DNA was not used to check the table's D call, TRBD2. TRBV21-1 is a pseudogene locus. The CDR3 loop spans 18 amino acids. The DNA for the CDR3 is TGTGCCAGCAGCGCCCTAGCGGGGGGATCTCATTCCTACAATGAGCAGTTCTTC. Amino acid sequence: CASSALAGGSHSYNEQFF.

This chain uses TRBV5-6 with TRBJ1-6; 8 bases line up with TRBD1. V was clipped by 2 bases and J by 7 bases; unmatched bases: 8. Germline CDR1 SGHDT, CDR2 YYEEEE. This CDR3 region has 16 residues. CDR3 sequence: CASSFDRGVGNSPLHF. CDR3 coding DNA: TGTGCCAGCAGCTTCGACAGGGGAGTTGGGAATTCACCCCTCCACTTT.

A single count supports this clone. The V and J genes are TRBV10-1 and TRBJ1-5; the D is unclear. From germline, CDR1 is WNHNN and CDR2 SYGVQD (reference sequence). Between the trimmed V and J ends, which lost 0 bases and 6 bases, there was a span of 3 bases. This CDR3 has 12 amino acids. The CDR3 spells CASSESGQPQHF. The DNA for the CDR3 is TGCGCCAGCAGTGAGTCCGGTCAGCCCCAGCATTTT.

V gene TRBV27 combines with J gene TRBJ2-7, with 9 bases fitting TRBD1. The CDR3 consists of 15 residues. CDR1 MNHEY and CDR2 SMNVEV come from the germline V gene (reference sequence). V lost 4 bases to trimming and J lost 4 bases; unmatched junction nucleotides: 8. This CDR3 is CASSSSGTGRYEQYF. Here the CDR3 DNA reads TGTGCCAGCAGTTCTTCCGGGACAGGGAGATACGAGCAGTACTTC.

V and J are TRBV29-1 and TRBJ1-2; D uncertain. The CDR3 consists of 11 residues. V was trimmed by 5 bases and J by 6 bases, leaving 10 bases between them. Germline values: CDR1 SQVTM, CDR2 ANQGSEA. This CDR3 is CSVPKANGYTF. In DNA form, the CDR3 reads TGCAGCGTTCCGAAAGCTAATGGCTACACCTTC.

This clone appeared once. CDR3 protein: CASSPTDYSNQPQHF. The CDR3 coding sequence is TGCGCCAGCAGCCCCACGGACTATAGCAATCAGCCCCAGCATTTT. The chain joins TRBV4-1 to TRBJ1-5; D call uncertain. The length of the CDR3 is 15 residues. The V gene's germline CDR1 is MGHRA and CDR2 YSYEKL. The germline V and J ends were trimmed by 4 bases and 0 bases, with 10 bases remaining between them.

This rearrangement joins TRBV18 to TRBJ2-3; tentative D call: TRBD2 (6 bases). The CDR3 spans 20 residues. Germline lookup yields CDR1 KGHSH and CDR2 LQKENI. The V and J ends lost 1 base and 4 bases respectively, with 27 bases between them. The chain's CDR3 is CASSPLLTRAATSGADTQYF. CDR3 coding DNA: TGTGCCAGCTCACCACTTCTCACTAGGGCCGCGACTAGTGGCGCAGATACGCAGTATTTT. Using reference TRBV18 and TRBJ2-3 for the parts outside the CDR3, the full variable domain is NAGVMQNPRHLVRRRGQEARLRCSPMKGHSHVYWYRQLPEEGLKFMVYLQKENIIDESGMPKERFSAEFPKEGPSILRIQQVVRGDSAAYFCASSPLLTRAATSGADTQYFGPGTRLTVL.

This sequence joins TRBV6-5 and TRBJ1-2, with 9 nucleotides matching TRBD1. The CDR3 runs to 14 residues. Trimming cost V 0 bases and J 7 bases; bases outside gene matches: 3. Germline CDR1 is MNHEY and CDR2 is SVGAGI. CDR3 sequence (DNA): TGTGCCAGCAGTTACTCAGGGACAGGGTTTGGCTACACCTTC. Amino acid sequence: CASSYSGTGFGYTF.

This chain joins TRBV19 and TRBJ2-5, with 8 bases fitting TRBD1. V dropped 2 bases and J dropped 5; count of bases not matched to a gene: 7. The germline V gene has CDR1 LNHDA and CDR2 SQIVND (reference sequence). The CDR3 is 15 amino acids. The CDR3 here is CASSISGQGRETQYF. As DNA, the CDR3 is TGTGCCAGTAGTATATCCGGACAGGGTCGGGAGACCCAGTACTTC.

A single count supports this clone. The V call is TRBV6-5, the J call TRBJ2-7; 7 bases fit TRBD1. CDR3 length equals 14 residues. Germline V gene data show CDR1 as MNHEY and CDR2 as SVGAGI. Losses at the gene ends were 2 bases for V and 4 bases for J; bases not matched to a gene: 5. The CDR3 protein is CASSYRDRPYEQYF. For the CDR3, the DNA is TGTGCCAGCAGTTACCGGGACAGACCTTACGAGCAGTACTTC.

The chain carries TRBV7-9 and TRBJ1-1; the D gene is possibly TRBD1 (5 bases). This CDR3 contains 13 residues. The V gene lost 3 bases and the J gene lost 3 bases, with 8 bases spanning the gap. Germline CDR1 SEHNR, CDR2 FQNEAQ (reference sequence). The CDR3 nucleotides are TGTGCCAGCAGCTTGAAAGGGGACACTGAAGCTTTCTTT. The encoded protein is CASSLKGDTEAFF.

This rearrangement joins TRBV7-6 to TRBJ1-3; 7 bases line up with TRBD1. Germline V CDR1 and CDR2: SGHVS, FNYEAQ. The CDR3 totals 17 residues. J was trimmed by 0 bases and V by 4 bases; bases with no gene match: 9. The CDR3 is CASSSSPGQYSGNTIYF. CDR3 DNA: TGTGCCAGCAGCTCTAGCCCGGGACAGTACTCTGGAAACACCATATATTTT.

A note on this clone: The germline gene is not matched at one end of the junction; a read error may be the cause. The gene calls are TRBV2 and TRBJ1-2; 8 bases fit TRBD1. The germline V gene has CDR1 SNHLY and CDR2 FYNNEI. This CDR3 contains 11 residues. In nucleotides, the CDR3 is TGTGCCAGCAGTGGACAAGACAGGGGAAACTTC. Amino acids: CASSGQDRGNF.

This clone was observed a handful of times. V usage is TRBV7-2 and J usage is TRBJ2-5; TRBD2 aligns across 14 bases. V lost 6 bases and J lost 5; bases outside the gene matches: 17. This CDR3 comprises 19 residues. The germline V gene encodes CDR1 SGHTA and CDR2 FQGNSA. CDR3 loop: CASSLILETSGGARETQYF. DNA for the CDR3: TGTGCCAGCAGTCTAATCTTGGAGACTAGCGGGGGGGCCCGGGAGACCCAGTACTTC.

This clone turned up a few times. V gene TRBV5-1 combines with J gene TRBJ2-6, with a possible D match to TRBD1 (6 bases). The CDR3 is made up of 18 amino acids. Per the germline V gene, CDR1 is SGHRS and CDR2 is YFSETQ. V was pared by 4 bases and J by 0 bases, with 17 bases between. The CDR3 loop reads CASSREAGVNSGANVLTF. Here the CDR3 DNA reads TGCGCCAGCAGCCGGGAAGCAGGGGTAAACTCTGGGGCCAACGTCCTGACTTTC.

In this sample, this clone turned up once. The V and J genes are TRBV6-4 and TRBJ1-1, with unresolved D. Per germline, CDR1 MRHNA and CDR2 SNTAGT. The CDR3 is 11 residues long. Between the trimmed V and J ends, which lost 0 bases and 10 bases, there was a span of 6 bases. CDR3 sequence (DNA): TGTGCCAGCAGTGACTCGGGGAGAGCTTTCTTT. This translates into CASSDSGRAFF.

J is TRBJ2-2 and V is TRBV18; no clear D. CDR3 length equals 14 residues. In germline, CDR1 is KGHSH, CDR2 LQKENI. V lost 0 bases and J 1 base, leaving 3 bases between the germline ends. CDR3 amino acids: CASSPPRNTGELFF. CDR3 nucleotides: TGTGCCAGCTCACCACCGAGGAACACCGGGGAGCTGTTTTTT.

In DNA form, the CDR3 reads TGTGCCAGCAGCTTGCAAGACAGGGACGGCCAGCCCCAGCATTTT. Translated: CASSLQDRDGQPQHF. The chain uses TRBV5-6 and TRBJ1-5, with TRBD1 matching 7 bases. The CDR3 is made up of 15 amino acids. CDR1 and CDR2 (germline): SGHDT, YYEEEE. Trimming took 1 base from V and 7 from J; bases not matched to a gene: 8. The entire variable domain, with the rest obtained from reference TRBV5-6 and TRBJ1-5, is as follows: DAGVTQSPTHLIKTRGQQVTLRCSPKSGHDTVSWYQQALGQGPQFIFQYYEEEERQRGNFPDRFSGHQFPNYSSELNVNALLLGDSALYLCASSLQDRDGQPQHFGDGTRLSIL.